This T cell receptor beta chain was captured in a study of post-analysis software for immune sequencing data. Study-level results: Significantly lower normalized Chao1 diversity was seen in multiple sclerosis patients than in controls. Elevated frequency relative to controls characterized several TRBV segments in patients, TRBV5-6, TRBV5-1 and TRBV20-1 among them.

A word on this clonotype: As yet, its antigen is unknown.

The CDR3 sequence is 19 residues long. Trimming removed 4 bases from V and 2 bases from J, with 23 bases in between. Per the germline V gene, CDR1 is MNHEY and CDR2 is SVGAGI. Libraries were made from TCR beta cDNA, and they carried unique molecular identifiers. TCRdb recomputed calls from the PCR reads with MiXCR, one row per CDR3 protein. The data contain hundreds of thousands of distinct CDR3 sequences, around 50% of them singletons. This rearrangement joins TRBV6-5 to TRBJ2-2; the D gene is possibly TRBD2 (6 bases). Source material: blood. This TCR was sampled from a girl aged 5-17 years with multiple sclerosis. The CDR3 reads CASSSTGTLKEPNTGELFF. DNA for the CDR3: TGTGCCAGCAGTTCGACCGGGACTCTAAAGGAGCCCAACACCGGGGAGCTGTTTTTT.